This T cell receptor beta chain was documented in a study of blood T cell repertoires in COVID-19. Study background: The United States, Italy and Spain supplied acute and convalescent COVID-19 samples.

Germline CDR1 and CDR2: SGHDN and FVKESK. V lost 3 bases and J lost 8; bases outside the gene matches: 14. This CDR3 comprises 17 residues. Sequencing was performed with immunoSEQ multiplex PCR; in TCRdb, only in-frame clones are kept and a portion is missing. The data contain roughly 200,000 clones, just under 90% of them singletons. What was sequenced was PBMCs or T cells enriched from blood (not recorded which). The gene calls are TRBV14 and TRBJ2-1; 9 bases agree with TRBD2. The clonotype was recovered from a woman in her 30s with acute COVID-19. CDR3 sequence reads: CASSHPRAGGLRDEQFF. The DNA of the CDR3 is TGTGCCAGCAGCCATCCCCGCGCGGGGGGGCTTCGGGATGAGCAGTTCTTC.